This TCR beta chain originates from a study of T cell responses to AZD1222 COVID-19 vaccine (dated by TCRdb to the early 2020s). Broadly, across the study: A total of 240 or so trial participants underwent TCR sequencing, of whom roughly 210 had received two doses of AZD1222 and roughly 26 had received two doses of the MenACWY control vaccine. Trial participants were enrolled by age into 18-55, 56-69 and 70-plus year subgroups, with about 150, 27 and 61 TCR-sequenced participants respectively.

The time point label, as the study defines it: about 28 days (+/-7) after the second vaccine dose. AZD1222 recipients whose second dose came at about 4 weeks and those whose second dose came at about 12 weeks were combined into one group, since spike-specific TCR depth and breadth did not differ between the two schedules. Vaccinee samples came from UK trials COV001 and COV002, including a single-blind randomized controlled phase 2/3 trial of AZD1222 (ChAdOx1 nCoV-19) in healthy adults. Trial participant PBMC samples were collected at day 0 and day 28 after the second dose for TCRbeta chain sequencing. Study-level results and caveats: Participants were mostly white British and included more females than males, and it was suggested by the authors that clonal diversity may have been underestimated. In the small 56-69-year group, the increase in depth fell short of significance, most likely because of low power. Because no samples from the day 14 peak response were available, repertoires could be characterized only after the peak T cell response. Epitopes outside the regions mutated in the B.1.351 and B.1.1.7 variants were reportedly recognized by nearly half of the unique spike-specific TCRs. The whole spike protein was spanned by vaccine-associated CD4 TCRs, and dominant responses were seen in regions 160-218 and 743-854. After two AZD1222 doses, both the breadth and the depth of spike-specific TCRs were significantly higher than at day 0 and than in MenACWY recipients. Conclusions about previously exposed vaccinees are limited, since just 6 or 7 AZD1222 recipients were seropositive for SARS-CoV-2 at baseline.

The CDR3 regions of human TCRbeta chains were analyzed by immunosequencing. Regarding the original processing steps: Repertoire TCRs were checked for matches against a reference library of SARS-CoV-2-specific TCRs that had been generated using the MIRA antigen-specificity platform. Breadth was defined as the fraction of unique TCRs that were SARS-CoV-2-associated. Depth was defined as the fraction of total T cells that were SARS-CoV-2-associated. Using the MIRA data, each spike-specific TCR was mapped to the spike region that the TCR reacts to and placed in a CD4 or CD8 class. Log10-transformed breadth and depth values were compared by one-way ANOVA with Sidak's multiple comparisons tests. The table was pulled from immuneACCESS by TCRdb, which kept in-frame rearrangements only. Such tables lose some clones; where checked, under half of the loss comes from unresolved V genes, and the rest has no known cause. The V and J calls and clone size are taken from that table; D and trimming were inferred from the DNA. The table for this sample lists 100,000 to 120,000 clones; 85% to 95% of them were counted only once. The ten biggest clones cover around 2.8% of the sample.

Spanning cysteine to phenylalanine, the CDR3 consists of 14 amino acids. The kept DNA is CDR3 alone, 42 bases in frame from the first base. V drops 1 base and J drops 6 bases, leaving 14 bases in between. The germline V gene (reference sequence) gives CDR1 as SGHNT and CDR2 as YYREEE. This clone has a handful of counts. Which antigen it targets is not known. Base qualities are not at hand, and no much larger clone is one base apart. Sequenced here: peripheral blood, sampled 28 days after the second AZD1222 dose. The TCR comes from an adult who received the AZD1222 COVID-19 vaccine. The chain employs TRBV5-4 and TRBJ2-7; D gene: possibly TRBD2, on 5 matching bases. The DNA is TGTGCCAGCAGCTTGACGGGGAGTTTCGGCGAGCAGTACTTC. This yields the protein CASSLTGSFGEQYF.